What follows is one T cell receptor (beta chain) and its context. Antigen unknown. The data were obtained in a study of neoadjuvant nivolumab and ipilimumab in lung cancer. Across the whole study: Nivolumab 3 mg/kg was given days 1, 15 and 29, plus ipilimumab 1 mg/kg day 1 in combination. Findings of the study overall: From pretherapy to surgery, tumor richness and clonality rose with dual therapy. TCR richness and clonality were higher in tumors than adjacent uninvolved lung.

Sequenced by immunoSEQ multiplex PCR; TCRdb stores in-frame clones only, minus some. Of 5,000 to 5,500 clones detected, 91% appear once; the ten largest clones hold around 3.3%. The sequencing here drew on blood, taken after neoadjuvant nivolumab, alone or with ipilimumab, at or shortly before surgery. The origin of this receptor is an adult with non-small cell lung cancer. Some clones in this sample may be carry-over from other donors' samples.

The CDR3 nucleotides read TGTGCCAGCAGTTACTCCGGCCTAGCTGCCAATGAGCAGTTCTTC. It translates to CASSYSGLAANEQFF. This rearrangement joins TRBV6-5 to TRBJ2-1; D is possibly TRBD2 (5 bases). The ends were cut back, 0 bases at V and 6 bases at J, with 12 bases in the middle. Per the germline V gene, CDR1 is MNHEY and CDR2 is SVGAGI. This CDR3 has 15 residues.